The subject of this entry is one TCR beta chain. Trimming pared 2 bases from V and 6 bases from J, leaving 8 bases between. The CDR3 sequence is 14 residues long. Germline V gene data show CDR1 as SEHNR and CDR2 as FQNEAQ (reference sequence). The data originate from a study of OX40 agonist ivuxolimab in advanced cancers. Overall study: Prior anti-PD-1, anti-PD-L1 or anti-CTLA-4 therapy did not bar entry, and about 40% had some.

Clones were sequenced by immunoSEQ multiplex PCR, and TCRdb holds only the in-frame ones, with some missing. The sample lists about 47,000 clones; 84% were seen once. The V call is TRBV7-9, the J call TRBJ1-6; D is undetermined. This clonotype was obtained from an adult with an advanced solid tumor such as melanoma, head and neck, liver or kidney cancer. The material sequenced was CD4+ or CD8+ T cells sorted from blood, taken in a trial of the OX40 agonist ivuxolimab. In nucleotides, the CDR3 is TGTGCCAGCAGCTTATTGGTCGTTAATTCACCCCTCCACTTT. Encoded protein: CASSLLVVNSPLHF.